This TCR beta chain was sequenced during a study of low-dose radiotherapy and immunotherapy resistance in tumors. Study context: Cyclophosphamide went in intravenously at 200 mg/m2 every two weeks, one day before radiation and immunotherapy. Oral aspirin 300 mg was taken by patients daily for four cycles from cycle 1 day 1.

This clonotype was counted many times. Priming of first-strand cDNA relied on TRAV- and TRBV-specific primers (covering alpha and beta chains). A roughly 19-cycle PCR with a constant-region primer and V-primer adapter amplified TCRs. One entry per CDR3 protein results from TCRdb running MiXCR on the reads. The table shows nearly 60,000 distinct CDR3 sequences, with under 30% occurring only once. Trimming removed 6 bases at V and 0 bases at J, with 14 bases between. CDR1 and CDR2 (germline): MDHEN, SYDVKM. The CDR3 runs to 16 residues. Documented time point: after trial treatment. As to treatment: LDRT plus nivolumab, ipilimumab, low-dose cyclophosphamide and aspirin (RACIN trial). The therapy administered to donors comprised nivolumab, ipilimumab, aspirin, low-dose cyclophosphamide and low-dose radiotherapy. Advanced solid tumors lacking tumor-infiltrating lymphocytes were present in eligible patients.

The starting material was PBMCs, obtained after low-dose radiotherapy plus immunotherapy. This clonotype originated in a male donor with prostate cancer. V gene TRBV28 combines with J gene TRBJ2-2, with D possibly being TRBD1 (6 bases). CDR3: CASRGPGTSNTGELFF. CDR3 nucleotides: TGTGCCAGCAGGGGCCCCGGGACATCGAACACCGGGGAGCTGTTTTTT.